This T cell receptor (beta chain) was sequenced for a study of technical replicates of blood from a few donors. From germline, CDR1 is SGHRS and CDR2 YFSETQ. CDR3 length: 15 amino acids. Trimming shortened V by 4 bases and J by 0 bases, and 14 bases separated the two germline ends. The table came from immunoSEQ multiplex PCR; TCRdb's copy has only in-frame clones and leaves some out. Among 65,000 to 95,000 clones listed, 90% to 95% were seen once. This clonotype was sampled from a human donor in good health. This rearrangement joins TRBV5-1 to TRBJ2-7; no reliable D call. Sequencing input: T cells isolated from PBMCs. CDR3 in DNA: TGCGCCAGCAGCATTCAGGATAGAATCTCCTACGAGCAGTACTTC. This encodes CASSIQDRISYEQYF.